One sample yielded the 9 T cell receptor beta chains listed below, sequenced in a study of shared clonotypes between healthy human individuals. The naive CD8 subset, CD45RO-negative cells positively selected for CCR7, excluded terminally differentiated effector memory CD45RA+ cells. Data came from immunoSEQ multiplex PCR; TCRdb stores just in-frame clones and leaves some out. The sample has around 1.9 million clones, 93% seen once. Specimen: naive CD8+ T cells from PBMCs. The receptors were gathered from a man aged 18-30 years in good health. Some clones in this sample may be carry-over from other donors' samples.

The chain combines TRBV5-6 with TRBJ2-5; 9 bases line up with TRBD1. The J segment lost 4 bases and the V segment lost 3 bases, leaving 4 bases of the junction unmatched. Germline CDR1 and CDR2: SGHDT and YYEEEE. The CDR3 is made up of 14 amino acids. The CDR3 DNA follows: TGTGCCAGCAGCTGGGGGACAGGGCGAGAGACCCAGTACTTC. Residues: CASSWGTGRETQYF.

V is TRBV5-8 and J is TRBJ1-4; 11 nucleotides match TRBD1. The length of the CDR3 is 16 residues. The germline V gene has CDR1 SGHTS and CDR2 YDEGEE. The ends lost 4 bases at V and 8 bases at J; junction bases unmatched: 10. The CDR3, as DNA: TGTGCCAGCAGCGAGGGACAGGGGGGGGTCAGAGAAAAACTGTTTTTT. Residues: CASSEGQGGVREKLFF.

The chain employs TRBV27 and TRBJ2-7, with D possibly being TRBD1 or TRBD2 (5 bases each). The CDR3 runs to 17 residues. In germline, CDR1 is MNHEY, CDR2 SMNVEV (reference sequence). The V and J ends lost 4 bases and 3 bases respectively, with 22 bases between them. CDR3 protein: CASSSATAGTSVYEQYF. Here the CDR3 DNA reads TGTGCCAGCAGTTCCGCAACGGCAGGGACGTCGGTCTACGAGCAGTACTTC.

The CDR3 nucleotides read TGTGCCAGCAGTACCCGCTACAGGTGGGGCAATGAGCAGTTCTTC. Protein product: CASSTRYRWGNEQFF. The chain joins TRBV28 to TRBJ2-1; a weak D match, TRBD1 (5 bases). V dropped 5 bases and J dropped 6 bases, with 17 bases sitting between them. The CDR3 totals 15 residues. Looked up from germline, CDR1 is MDHEN and CDR2 is SYDVKM. Full variable domain (outside the CDR3, taken from reference TRBV28 and TRBJ2-1): DVKVTQSSRYLVKRTGEKVFLECVQDMDHENMFWYRQDPGLGLRLIYFSYDVKMKEKGDIPEGYSVSREKKERFSLILESASTNQTSMYLCASSTRYRWGNEQFFGPGTRLTVL.

This clone occurred a few times. The rearrangement uses TRBV7-9 and TRBJ1-5, with D uncertain. The CDR3 contains 13 residues. Looked up from germline, CDR1 is SEHNR and CDR2 is FQNEAQ (reference sequence). The V gene lost 1 base and the J gene lost 9 bases, with 10 bases spanning the gap. Written as DNA, the CDR3 is TGTGCCAGCAGCTTAGGCCCCTCAGGGCCCCAGCATTTT. Translating gives CASSLGPSGPQHF.

About this clone: A much larger clone differs by one base, so this may be a read error. The same CDR3 can be traced to other DNA sequences in this sample. This chain connects TRBV30 to TRBJ1-1; no definite D call. The germline V gene has CDR1 GTSNPN and CDR2 SVGIG (reference sequence). V was cut by 4 bases and J by 1 base, with 4 bases left in between. The CDR3 is made up of 11 amino acids. The chain's CDR3 is CAWKRNTEAFF. DNA of the CDR3: TGTGCCTGGAAAAGGAACACTGAAGCTTTCTTT. The variable domain in full, with the rest retrieved from reference TRBV30 and TRBJ1-1, is SQTIHQWPATLVQPVGSPLSLECTVEGTSNPNLYWYRQAAGRGLQLLFYSVGIGQISSEVPQNLSASRPQDRQFILSSKKLLLSDSGFYLCAWKRNTEAFFGQGTRLTVV.

The chain is built from TRBV4-3 and TRBJ2-1, with D possibly called TRBD1 or TRBD2 (5 bases each). Looked up from germline, CDR1 is LGHNA and CDR2 is YSLEER. The CDR3 totals 15 residues. The V and J ends lost 1 base and 4 bases respectively, with 11 bases between them. Here the CDR3 reads CASSQVGELYNEQFF. CDR3 nucleotides: TGCGCCAGCAGCCAAGTGGGGGAGCTATACAATGAGCAGTTCTTC.

CDR3 sequence: CASSPGARPSTDTQYF. The DNA for the CDR3 is TGTGCCAGCAGTCCCGGGGCTAGACCTAGCACAGATACGCAGTATTTT. The chain joins TRBV27 to TRBJ2-3; either TRBD1 or TRBD2 may supply D (5 bases each). Germline loops: CDR1 MNHEY, CDR2 SMNVEV (reference sequence). V lost 5 bases to trimming and J lost 0 bases, with 15 bases between them. CDR3 length: 16 amino acids.

In regard to this clone: The junction and the germline gene differ at one end; a read error may be behind it. This chain uses TRBV28 with TRBJ2-3; 7 bases are a match to TRBD1. The CDR3 runs to 11 residues. CDR1 and CDR2 from the germline V gene are MDHEN and SYDVKM. The CDR3 coding sequence is TGTGCCAGCAGTCCCGGACAGGTCCCTTTCTTT. The encoded protein is CASSPGQVPFF.